This TCR beta chain comes out of a study of blood T cells in healthy people across ages (dated by TCRdb to between 2015 and 2016). For the wider study: In model experiments, roughly one uniquely barcoded TCR beta cDNA molecule per two T cells was captured by template switching. To track age-related changes in TCR beta repertoire diversity, the study relied on deep sequencing normalized with unique cDNA molecular identifiers. Four age groups were formed from the donors: young (average approximately 16 years), middle-aged (approximately 40), aged (roughly 58) and long-lived (around 80). Donors of different ages were randomly distributed across sequencing lanes to avoid experimental bias. For two donors (one aged 18 to 29 and one aged 80 or older), the study analyzed two additional independent replicas of 1 million unique cDNA reads from the same blood draw.

To prepare the library, 5' RACE was applied. A second PCR of roughly 7 to 11 cycles was performed with a sample-barcoded 5' primer and a J-beta primer mix. A template-switch 5' adaptor carrying 12 random nucleotides introduced a unique molecular identifier onto each TCR beta cDNA molecule. Each sample yielded at least 2.5 million CDR3-containing paired-end reads. All of the RNA was converted into first-strand cDNA using the Mint cDNA synthesis kit, with a TRBC-specific oligonucleotide serving as the primer. Following uracil-DNA glycosylase treatment, all cDNA underwent a first 18-cycle PCR with the universal primers M1SS and BC2_uni_R. Concerning the study's data processing: For normalization, 1 million high-quality reads, each with a distinct molecular identifier, were randomly selected from each sample. Reads sharing molecular identifiers were discarded rather than binned into consensus sequences. MiTCR, set to a Q25 quality threshold and the strictest error-elimination algorithm, was used for CDR3 identification, clonotype clustering and error correction. A nonparametric unseen species model using Euler transformation provided a lower-bound estimate of total TCR beta diversity. The public reads were reanalyzed by TCRdb: fastp trimming at Q25, MiXCR alignment, in-frame beta chains only. Every entry covers one CDR3 protein and lists the most common genes and DNA from its rows. The V and J calls, along with clone size, are taken from TCRdb and not from the paper's own processing. Across this sample there are fewer than 2 million distinct CDR3 sequences, with about 39% seen only once. The biggest ten clones account for roughly 23% of the sample.

Systemically healthy Caucasian individuals from Russia, 35 to 50 in total and aged roughly 6 to 100 years, were included as donors. Approximately 9.3 milliliters of peripheral blood were drawn from each donor into EDTA-treated Vacutainer tubes. Ficoll-Paque density-gradient centrifugation was used to isolate PBMCs, with at least 6 million per sample. Trizol reagent was used to extract total RNA from the PBMCs, yielding at least 5.5 micrograms per sample. The percentages of naive CD45RAhigh/CD27high T cells were determined by flow cytometry on a PBMC aliquot from every donor. On the study overall, not on this receptor specifically: Observed TCR beta diversity correlated strongly with the percentage of naive T cells measured by flow cytometry. Donor CMV infection status was unknown, potentially confounding age-related changes in expanded clonotypes. Compared with the aged group, the long-lived group had more naive CD4+ T cells, fewer expanded clones and increased TCR diversity, a pattern suggesting age selection. Estimates of total diversity based on one million sequenced T cells were considered lower bounds and underestimates. As age increased, observed TCR beta diversity per million T cells dropped in a roughly linear way, and a significant reduction was already evident by age about 40. Since profiling was done on bulk unsorted PBMCs, naive and antigen-experienced compartments could not be conclusively compared.

Germline trimming amounts to 4 bases on V and 1 base on J, with 10 as the count of junction bases outside the gene matches. According to the germline V gene, CDR1 reads SGHDT and CDR2 reads YYEEEE. Taken from cysteine to phenylalanine, the CDR3 has 16 residues. Only the CDR3 region is kept as DNA, spanning 48 bases read in frame from base 1. This clonotype was detected only once. Its antigen is not yet known. No per-base quality is available; no much larger clone lies one base away. Source material: blood. This clonotype was sampled from a human donor in good health. The rearrangement joined TRBV5-6 to TRBJ1-1, with TRBD1 matching 7 junction bases. The sequenced DNA: TGTGCCAGCAGCCGACCACCGGGACAGTCGAACACTGAAGCTTTCTTT. Its translation reads: CASSRPPGQSNTEAFF.